The clone carrying this TCR beta chain was counted a single time. Germline CDR1 and CDR2: LGHNT and FRNRAP. This CDR3 spans 12 amino acids. This sample stems from a study of cytomegalovirus exposure and HLA in healthy donors. Primers: 60 Vbeta forward and 13 Jbeta reverse. The protocol was immunoSEQ multiplex PCR, while the TCRdb copy is restricted to in-frame clones and leaves out a portion. The data hold about 140,000 clones, with roughly 79% observed a single time. Source material: PBMCs. This sequence was found in a woman aged 55 to 70 in good health and CMV-seropositive. This chain links TRBV12-5 with TRBJ2-7, with D possibly TRBD1 on 5 matching bases. The CDR3 protein is CTPGYSPYEQYF. The CDR3, as DNA: TGTACCCCAGGGTATAGCCCCTACGAGCAGTACTTC.